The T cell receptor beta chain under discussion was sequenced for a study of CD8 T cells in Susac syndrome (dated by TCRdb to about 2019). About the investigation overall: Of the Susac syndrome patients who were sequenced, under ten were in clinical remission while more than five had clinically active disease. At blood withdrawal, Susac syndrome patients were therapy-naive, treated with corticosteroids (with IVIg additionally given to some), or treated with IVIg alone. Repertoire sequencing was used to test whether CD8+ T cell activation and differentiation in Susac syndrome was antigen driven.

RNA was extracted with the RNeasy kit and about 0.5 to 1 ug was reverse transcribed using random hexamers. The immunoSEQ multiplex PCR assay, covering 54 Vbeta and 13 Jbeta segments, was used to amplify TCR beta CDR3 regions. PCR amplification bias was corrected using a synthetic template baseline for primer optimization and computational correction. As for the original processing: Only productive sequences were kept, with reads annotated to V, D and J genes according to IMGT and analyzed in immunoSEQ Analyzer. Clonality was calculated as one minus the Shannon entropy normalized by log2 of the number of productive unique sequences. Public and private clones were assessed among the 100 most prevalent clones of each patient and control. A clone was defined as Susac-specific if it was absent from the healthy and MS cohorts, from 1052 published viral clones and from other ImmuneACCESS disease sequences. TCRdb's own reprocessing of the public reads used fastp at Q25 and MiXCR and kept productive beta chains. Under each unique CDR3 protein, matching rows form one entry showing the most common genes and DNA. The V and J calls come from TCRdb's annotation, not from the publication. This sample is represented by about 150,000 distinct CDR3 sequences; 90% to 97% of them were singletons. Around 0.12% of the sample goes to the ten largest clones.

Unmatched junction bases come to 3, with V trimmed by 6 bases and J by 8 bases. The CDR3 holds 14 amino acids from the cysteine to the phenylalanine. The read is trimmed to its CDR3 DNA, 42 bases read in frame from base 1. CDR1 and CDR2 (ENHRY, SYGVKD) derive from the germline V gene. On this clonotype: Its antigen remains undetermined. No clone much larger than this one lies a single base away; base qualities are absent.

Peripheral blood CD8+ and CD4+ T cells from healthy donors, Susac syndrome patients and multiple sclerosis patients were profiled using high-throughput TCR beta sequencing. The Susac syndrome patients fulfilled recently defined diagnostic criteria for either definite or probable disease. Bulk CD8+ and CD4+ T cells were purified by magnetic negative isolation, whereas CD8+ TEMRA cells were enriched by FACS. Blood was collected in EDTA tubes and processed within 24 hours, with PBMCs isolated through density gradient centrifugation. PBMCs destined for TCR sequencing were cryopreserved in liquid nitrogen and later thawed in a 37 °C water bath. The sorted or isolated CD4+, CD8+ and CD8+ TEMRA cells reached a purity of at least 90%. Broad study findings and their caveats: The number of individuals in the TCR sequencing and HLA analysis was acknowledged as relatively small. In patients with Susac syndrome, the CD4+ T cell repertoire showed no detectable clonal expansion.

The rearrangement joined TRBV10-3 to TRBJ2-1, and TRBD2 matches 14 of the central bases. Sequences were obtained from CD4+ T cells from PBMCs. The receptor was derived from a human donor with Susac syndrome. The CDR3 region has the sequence CAIRGLAGVDEQFF. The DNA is TGTGCCATCAGGGGACTAGCGGGAGTTGATGAGCAGTTCTTC.